This T cell receptor (beta chain) was profiled in a study of shared clonotypes between healthy human individuals. Genomic DNA of every subset was divided equally among multiple immunoSEQ plates. Sequencing used immunoSEQ multiplex PCR; TCRdb keeps in-frame clones, though not all of them. In the table there are millions of clones, more than 85% of which are singletons. Note on this clone: As yet, its antigen is unknown.

Study results and caveats: Clonotype sharing among donors was thought likely to change with sequencing depth. Among non-shared clonotypes, generation probabilities were lower than among those shared by all four donors. It was only blood that was sampled, and tissue repertoires likely differ.

Naive CD8 cells lacked CD45RO, underwent positive selection for CCR7 and left out terminally differentiated effector memory CD45RA+ cells. Germline assignment: CDR1 KGHSH and CDR2 LQKENI. The J segment lost 5 bases and the V segment lost 6 bases, leaving 9 bases of the junction unmatched. This CDR3 is 16 amino acids long. The chain is built from TRBV18 and TRBJ1-5; TRBD1 matches at 11 bases. The TCR was taken from a man aged 18 to 29 in good health. Some clones in this sample may be carry-over from other donors' samples. The sequencing sample was made of naive CD8+ T cells from PBMCs. DNA for the CDR3: TGTGCCAGCTCTCCCGGGACAGGGGGTCCGCATCAGCCCCAGCATTTT. It translates to CASSPGTGGPHQPQHF.